This T cell receptor (beta chain) was sequenced in a study of blood T cell repertoires in COVID-19 (TCRdb year 2020). At the level of the whole study: Collaborator samples came from the United States, Italy and Spain and covered acute and convalescent phases of COVID-19. Deeply sampled blood TCRbeta repertoires from subjects exposed to, actively infected with, or recovered from COVID-19 were included in the dataset. A de-identified subject ID, COVID-19 status, age in years and sex were almost always included in the sample metadata. The repertoires were made available in a free public database intended to serve as a resource for research on the immune response to SARS-CoV-2. Samples were obtained from the ongoing ImmuneRACE study (first 160 participants) and from over a thousand subjects provided by 6 global collaborators. The material from the prospective study consisted of cDNA or gDNA derived from T cells, B-cell-depleted T cells, or PBMCs. HLA class I and class II types, where available, came from metadata supplied by the sample provider rather than from assay-based typing.

The CDR3 has 14 amino acids, counting the end cysteine and phenylalanine. The sequence is cut down to CDR3 DNA, 42 bases in frame from base 1. Based on the germline V gene, the CDR1 and CDR2 sequences are SGHRS and YFSETQ. V is trimmed back by 3 bases and J by 5 bases, and the junction contains 5 bases that no gene match accounts for. The immunoSEQ Assay, a bias-controlled multiplex PCR, was used to amplify TCRbeta CDR3 regions from genomic DNA. The paper's data handling went like this. Within the assay, amplification of reference gene primers was used to estimate how many nucleated cells each sample contained. Sequence reads were collapsed and filtered to measure the absolute abundance of every unique TCRbeta CDR3 rearrangement. For each sample, productive Simpson clonality was calculated by taking the square root of Simpson's diversity index across productive rearrangements. TCRdb took this table from immuneACCESS and kept in-frame rearrangements with V and J called. Such tables lack part of the clones; where checked against another copy, unresolved V genes explain under half of the gap, and the rest is unexplained. V and J calls and clone size are copied from that table; D and trimming were computed from the DNA. The sample table lists some 270,000 clones, about 89% of them with a count of one. Approximately 8.2% of the sample belongs to the ten largest clones.

The paper's findings and limits, for the study overall: How much clinical and demographic metadata was included differed by source and by participant, and the metadata was provided uncurated.

In this sample, this clone turned up once. Its recognized antigen is unknown. Base qualities are not recorded, but no much larger clone differs from it by a single base. Whole blood was collected in K2EDTA tubes by collaborating institutions according to the institutions' own protocols. For TCRbeta analysis, collaborator samples were shipped as frozen whole blood, as isolated PBMCs, or as DNA extracted from either sample type. The source is a man in his forties with active or convalescent COVID-19. The chain is made from TRBV5-1 and TRBJ2-5, with 9 bases matching TRBD1. Specimen: peripheral blood. CDR3 sequence: CASSYGTGTETQYF. The sequence in DNA is TGCGCCAGCAGCTACGGGACAGGGACCGAGACCCAGTACTTC.